The sequence of this TCR beta chain was determined in a study of T-cell reconstitution after alpha-beta-depleted transplantation in children. This clonotype appeared a few times. V lost 6 bases and J lost 4; bases outside the gene matches: 11. The CDR3 has 16 residues. Unique molecular identifiers were incorporated into the prepared TCRbeta library. TCRdb reprocessed the PCR reads via MiXCR and lists one record per CDR3 protein. The sample carries 540,000 or so distinct CDR3 sequences, 23% recorded once. The starting material was PBMCs, mostly from graft donor cells, obtained 360 days after TCRalphabeta/CD19-depleted stem cell transplant. The sequence was collected from a boy under three years old who had a stem cell transplant for acute myeloid leukemia, so the T cells may come from the graft donor. This chain uses TRBV12-3 or TRBV12-4 with TRBJ2-1, with 8 bases matching TRBD2. The DNA of the CDR3 is TGTGCCAGCAGACGTAGCGGGGAAAGGATTTACAATGAGCAGTTCTTC. Translating gives CASRRSGERIYNEQFF.